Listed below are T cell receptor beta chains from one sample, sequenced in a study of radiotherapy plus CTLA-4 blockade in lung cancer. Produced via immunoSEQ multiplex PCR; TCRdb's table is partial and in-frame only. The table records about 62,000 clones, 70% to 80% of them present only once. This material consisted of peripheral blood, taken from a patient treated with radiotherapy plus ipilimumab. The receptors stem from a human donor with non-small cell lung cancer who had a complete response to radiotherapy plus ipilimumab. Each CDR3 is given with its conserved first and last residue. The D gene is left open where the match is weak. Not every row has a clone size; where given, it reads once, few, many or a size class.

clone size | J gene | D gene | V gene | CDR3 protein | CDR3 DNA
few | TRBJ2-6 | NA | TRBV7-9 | CASSLRGPSGANVLTF | TGTGCCAGCAGCTTACGAGGTCCGTCTGGGGCCAACGTCCTGACTTTC
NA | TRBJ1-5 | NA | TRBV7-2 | CASSPRPSQNQPQHF | TGTGCCAGCAGCCCGAGACCCTCTCAGAATCAGCCCCAGCATTTT
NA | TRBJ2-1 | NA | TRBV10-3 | CAISEYGQSSYNEQFF | TGTGCCATCAGTGAATACGGACAGAGTTCCTACAATGAGCAGTTCTTC
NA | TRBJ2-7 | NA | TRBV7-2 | CASSLTVYEQYF | TGTGCCAGCAGCTTAACAGTCTACGAGCAGTACTTC
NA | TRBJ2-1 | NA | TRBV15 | CATSRDYGDNEQFF | TGTGCCACCAGCAGAGATTACGGGGACAATGAGCAGTTCTTC
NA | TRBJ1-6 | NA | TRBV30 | CAWSPSNGDSPLHF | TGTGCCTGGAGCCCCTCGAACGGAGATTCACCCCTCCACTTT
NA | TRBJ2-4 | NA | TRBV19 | CATMEGAIAKNIQYF | TGTGCCACTATGGAGGGGGCGATAGCCAAAAACATTCAGTACTTC
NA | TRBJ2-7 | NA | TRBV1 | CTSSQRTSGGPGYEQYF | TGCACCAGCAGCCAAAGGACTAGCGGGGGGCCCGGTTACGAGCAGTACTTC
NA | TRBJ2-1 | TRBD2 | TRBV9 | CASSGTPILGLAGGHSYNEQFF | TGTGCCAGCAGCGGCACCCCAATTCTCGGACTAGCGGGAGGACACTCCTACAATGAGCAGTTCTTC
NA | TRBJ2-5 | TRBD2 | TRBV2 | CASRPTSGRTGETQYF | TGTGCCAGCAGACCGACTAGCGGGCGGACGGGAGAGACCCAATACTTC
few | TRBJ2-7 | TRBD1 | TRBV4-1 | CASSRGTGVSYEQYF | TGCGCCAGCAGCCGAGGGACAGGGGTCTCCTACGAGCAGTACTTC
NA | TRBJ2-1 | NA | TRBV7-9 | CASSFLETLNNEQFF | TGTGCCAGCAGCTTTTTGGAAACCCTAAACAATGAGCAGTTCTTC
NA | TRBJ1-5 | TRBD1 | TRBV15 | CATSRGTGSPQNQPQHF | TGTGCCACCAGCAGAGGGACAGGGTCCCCCCAGAATCAGCCCCAGCATTTT
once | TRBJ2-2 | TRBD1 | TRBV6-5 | CASSQGARTGELFF | TGTGCCAGCAGCCAGGGGGCGAGGACCGGGGAGCTGTTTTTT
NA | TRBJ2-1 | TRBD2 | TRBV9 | CASSAGLAGTYNEQFF | TGTGCCAGCAGCGCGGGACTAGCGGGAACGTACAATGAGCAGTTCTTC
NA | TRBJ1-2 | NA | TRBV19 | CASTGERNYGYTF | TGTGCCAGTACAGGGGAGCGTAACTATGGCTACACCTTC
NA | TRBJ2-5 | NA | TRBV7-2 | CASSSQTPQETQYF | TGTGCCAGCAGCAGCCAGACACCCCAAGAGACCCAGTACTTC
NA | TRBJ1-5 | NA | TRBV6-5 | CASSHRGNSKPQHF | TGTGCCAGCAGCCACCGGGGGAATAGTAAGCCCCAGCATTTT
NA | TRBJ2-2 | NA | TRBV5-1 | CASSLRGQNTGELFF | TGCGCCAGCAGCTTGAGGGGACAAAACACCGGGGAGCTGTTTTTT
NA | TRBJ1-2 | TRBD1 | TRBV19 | CASNGRGDWGYTF | TGTGCCAGTAACGGCAGGGGGGACTGGGGCTACACCTTC
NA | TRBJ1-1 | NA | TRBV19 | CASGGGIGTEAFF | TGTGCCAGTGGGGGAGGTATTGGCACTGAAGCTTTCTTT
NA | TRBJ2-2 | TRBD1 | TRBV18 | CASSTTGGDTGELFF | TGTGCCAGCTCAACAACAGGGGGTGACACCGGGGAGCTGTTTTTT
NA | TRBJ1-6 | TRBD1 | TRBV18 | CASSPTGQGYDSPLHF | TGTGCCAGCTCACCCACTGGACAGGGATACGATTCACCCCTCCACTTT
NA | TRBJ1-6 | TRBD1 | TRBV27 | CASRPENKAGGSSYNSPLHF | TGTGCCAGCAGGCCCGAGAATAAGGCAGGGGGCAGCTCCTATAATTCACCCCTCCACTTT
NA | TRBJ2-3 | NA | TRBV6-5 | CASKTTTDTQYF | TGTGCCAGCAAGACCACCACAGATACGCAGTATTTT
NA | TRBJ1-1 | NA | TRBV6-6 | CASSYPGAANTEAFF | TGTGCCAGCAGTTATCCAGGGGCGGCGAACACTGAAGCTTTCTTT
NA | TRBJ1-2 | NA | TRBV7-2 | CASSLVIGYTF | TGTGCCAGCAGCTTGGTTATTGGCTACACCTTC
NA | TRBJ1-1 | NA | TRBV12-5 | CASGLPQNTEAFF | TGTGCTAGTGGTTTGCCCCAGAACACTGAAGCTTTCTTT
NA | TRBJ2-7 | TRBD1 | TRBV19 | CASSITTGSFEQCF | TGTGCCAGTAGTATAACGACAGGGTCATTCGAGCAGTGCTTC
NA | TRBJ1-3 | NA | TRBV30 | CAWSLGRFAGNTIYF | TGTGCCTGGTCCTTAGGGAGGTTCGCTGGAAACACCATATATTTT
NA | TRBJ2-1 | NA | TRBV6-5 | CASAGFGNEQFF | TGTGCCAGCGCCGGTTTCGGCAATGAGCAGTTCTTC
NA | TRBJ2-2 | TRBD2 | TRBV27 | CASRHGGGYSGELFF | TGTGCCAGCAGGCACGGGGGGGGATATAGCGGGGAGCTGTTTTTT
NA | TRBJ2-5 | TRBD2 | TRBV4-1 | CASSQLGTSGRETQYF | TGCGCCAGCAGCCAACTAGGGACTAGCGGGAGAGAGACCCAGTACTTC
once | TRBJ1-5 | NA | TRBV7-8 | CASSRSNSNQPQHF | TGTGCCAGCAGCCGAAGTAATAGCAATCAGCCCCAGCATTTT
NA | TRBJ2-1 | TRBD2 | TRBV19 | CASRASGSSYNEQFF | TGTGCCAGTAGAGCTAGCGGGAGTTCCTACAATGAGCAGTTCTTC
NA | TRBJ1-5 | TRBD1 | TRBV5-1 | CASSTNRDRLSSNQPQHF | TGCGCCAGCAGCACGAACCGGGACAGACTCAGTAGCAATCAGCCCCAGCATTTT
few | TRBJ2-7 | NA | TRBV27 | CASSLFGLDDEQYF | TGTGCCAGCAGTTTATTCGGACTTGATGACGAGCAGTACTTC
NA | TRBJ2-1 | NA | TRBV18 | CASSSQDVSRGQFF | TGTGCCAGCTCATCCCAGGACGTCTCTCGTGGGCAGTTCTTC
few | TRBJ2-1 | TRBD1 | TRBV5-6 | CASSLLRDRAYEQFF | TGTGCCAGCAGCTTGTTAAGGGACAGGGCGTATGAGCAGTTCTTC
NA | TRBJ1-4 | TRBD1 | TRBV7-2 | CASSSQTGRDEKLFF | TGTGCCAGCAGCTCCCAGACAGGGAGGGACGAAAAACTGTTTTTT
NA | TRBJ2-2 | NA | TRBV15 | CATSRERNTGELFF | TGTGCCACCAGCAGGGAACGGAACACCGGGGAGCTGTTTTTT
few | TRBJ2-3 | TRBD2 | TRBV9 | CASSVAVAGSRDTQYF | TGTGCCAGCAGCGTAGCGGTAGCGGGGTCTCGGGATACGCAGTATTTT
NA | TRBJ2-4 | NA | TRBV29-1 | CSVGIQGSENIQYF | TGCAGCGTTGGCATACAGGGTAGCGAAAACATTCAGTACTTC
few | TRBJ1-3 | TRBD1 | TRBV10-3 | CAITGPPGQGTGNTIYF | TGTGCCATCACCGGCCCGCCGGGACAGGGTACTGGAAACACCATATATTTT
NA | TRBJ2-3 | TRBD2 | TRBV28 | CASREAGGTDTQYF | TGTGCCAGCAGGGAGGCGGGAGGGACAGATACGCAGTATTTT